This T cell receptor (beta chain) came from a study of OX40 agonist ivuxolimab in advanced cancers. The wider study: Patients got intravenous ivuxolimab at 0.01 to 10 mg/kg every 2 weeks. Cohort: around 86% men, mean age approximately 66, aged roughly 23 to 79.

Study outcomes and limitations: Expanded clones were, on average, more numerous in CD8+ T cells than in CD4+.

Germline V CDR1 and CDR2: LGHNA, YSLEER. This CDR3 contains 15 residues. V lost 5 bases, J lost 10 bases, and 14 bases stayed unmatched. Sequencing used immunoSEQ multiplex PCR; TCRdb keeps in-frame clones, though not all of them. Among around 53,000 clones listed, around 85% were seen once. On this clone: Its specificity is not known.

The source is an adult with an advanced solid tumor such as melanoma, head and neck, liver or kidney cancer. Sequencing was performed on CD4+ or CD8+ T cells sorted from blood, taken in a trial of the OX40 agonist ivuxolimab. This chain connects TRBV4-3 to TRBJ1-1, with 9 bases that match TRBD1. This chain's CDR3 is CASSGRFGQGTTAFF. Here the CDR3 DNA reads TGCGCCAGCAGCGGTCGCTTTGGACAGGGGACCACAGCTTTCTTT.